This TCR beta chain emerged from a study of shared clonotypes between healthy human individuals. Clones were sequenced by immunoSEQ multiplex PCR, and TCRdb holds only the in-frame ones, with some missing. The data contain about 120,000 clones, approximately 70% of them seen just once; the ten biggest clones take up 24%. CD8 memory cells included CD45RO+ cells plus CCR7-negative CD45RA+ TemRA cells. Findings and caveats of the study: Estimated richness was generally greater in naive than memory subsets.

With respect to this clone: Its antigen is not identified.

Germline CDR1 reads SGHNT; CDR2 reads YYREEE (reference sequence). Trimming shortened V by 2 bases and J by 6 bases, and 9 bases separated the two germline ends. The CDR3 loop spans 12 amino acids. The gene calls are TRBV5-4 and TRBJ2-7; tentative D call: TRBD1 (5 bases). This clonotype originated in a woman aged 30 to 39 in good health. The sample consisted of memory CD8+ T cells sorted from blood. Subset of the sample: CD45RO+ cells pooled with CCR7-negative TemRA cells. CDR3 nucleotides: TGTGCCAGCAGCTTTCACCAGGGCGAGCAGTACTTC. Translated: CASSFHQGEQYF.